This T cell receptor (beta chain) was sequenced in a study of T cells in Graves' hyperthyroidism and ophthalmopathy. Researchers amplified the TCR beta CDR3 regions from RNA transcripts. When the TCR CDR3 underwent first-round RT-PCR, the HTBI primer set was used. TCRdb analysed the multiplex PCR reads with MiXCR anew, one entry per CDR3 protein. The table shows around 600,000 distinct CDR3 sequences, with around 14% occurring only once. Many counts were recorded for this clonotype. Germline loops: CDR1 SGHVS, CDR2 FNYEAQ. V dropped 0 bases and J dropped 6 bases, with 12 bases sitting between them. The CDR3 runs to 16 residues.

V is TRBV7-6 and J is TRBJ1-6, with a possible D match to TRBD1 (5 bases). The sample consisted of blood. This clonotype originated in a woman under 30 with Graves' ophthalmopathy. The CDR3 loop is CASSLASAGINSPLHF. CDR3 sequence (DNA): TGTGCCAGCAGCTTAGCTTCGGCAGGGATTAATTCACCCCTCCACTTT.